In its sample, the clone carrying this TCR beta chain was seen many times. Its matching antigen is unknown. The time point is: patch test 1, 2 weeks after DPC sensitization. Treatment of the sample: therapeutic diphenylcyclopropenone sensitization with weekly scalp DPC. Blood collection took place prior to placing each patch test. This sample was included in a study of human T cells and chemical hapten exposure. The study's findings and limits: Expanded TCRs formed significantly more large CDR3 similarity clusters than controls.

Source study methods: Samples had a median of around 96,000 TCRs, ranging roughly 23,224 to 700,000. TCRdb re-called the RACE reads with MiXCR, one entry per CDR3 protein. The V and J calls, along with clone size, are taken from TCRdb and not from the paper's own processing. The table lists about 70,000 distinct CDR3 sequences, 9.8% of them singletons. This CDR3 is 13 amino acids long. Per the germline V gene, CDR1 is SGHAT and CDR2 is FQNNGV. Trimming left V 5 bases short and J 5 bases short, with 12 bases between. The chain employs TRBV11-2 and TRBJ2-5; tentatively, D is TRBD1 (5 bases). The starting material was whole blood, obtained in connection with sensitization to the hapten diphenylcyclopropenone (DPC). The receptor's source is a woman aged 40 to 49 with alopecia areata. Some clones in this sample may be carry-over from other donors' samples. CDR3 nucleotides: TGTGCCAGCAGCGTCCAGGGTAGCGAGACCCAGTACTTC. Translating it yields CASSVQGSETQYF. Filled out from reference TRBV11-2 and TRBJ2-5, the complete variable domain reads EAGVAQSPRYKIIEKRQSVAFWCNPISGHATLYWYQQILGQGPKLLIQFQNNGVVDDSQLPKDRFSAERLKGVDSTLKIQPAKLEDSAVYLCASSVQGSETQYFGPGTRLLVL.